Included here is one TCR beta chain sequence, with context. Its matching antigen is unknown. These data come from a study of CD8+CD57+ T cells in acquired aplastic anemia. About the research overall: When averaged, DNA from sorted CD4+ and CD8+ cells came to around 3.1 ug. Broader study findings: Over 25 CD8+ CDR3 sequences occurred in both the patients and the controls. Patients and healthy controls showed no significant CD8+ Simpson's diversity difference.

Trimming stripped 2 bases from V and 4 bases from J, with 12 bases between. Germline V gene data show CDR1 as MNHNS and CDR2 as SASEGT. The CDR3 covers 15 residues. By flow cytometry, patients selected for sequencing had shown an expansion of CD8+CD57+ cells. All patients had severe acquired aplastic anemia. Researchers used genomic DNA as the template to profile TCR beta VDJ and CDR3. TCRdb recomputed calls from the reads with MiXCR, one row per CDR3 protein. The sample yields 150,000 to 200,000 distinct CDR3 sequences, around 52% seen once. The chain joins TRBV6-1 to TRBJ1-3; the D is unclear. Sequencing was performed on sorted CD4+, CD8+, or CD8+CD57+ T cells (not recorded which) from PBMCs. The source is a human donor with aplastic anemia. The CDR3 nucleotides are TGTGCCAGCAGTGAACTCCCGGGCACAGGAAACACCATATATTTT. As protein: CASSELPGTGNTIYF.